One and the same sample provided the 26 T cell receptor beta chains below, sequenced in a study of blood T cell repertoires in COVID-19. Method: immunoSEQ multiplex PCR; TCRdb's copy keeps in-frame clones and lacks some. The sample lists roughly 380,000 clones, approximately 81% occurring once. Sequenced input: peripheral blood. All receptors derive from a woman between 18 and 29 years old with acute or convalescent COVID-19.

The chain has TRBV4-1 and TRBJ1-2; no firm D call. Germline V gene sequence: CDR1 MGHRA, CDR2 YSYEKL. V was trimmed by 1 base and J by 4 bases, leaving 10 bases between them. The CDR3 is 14 amino acids. The CDR3 region has the DNA TGCGCCAGCAGCCAAGTGGGAGCGAGCTATGGCTACACCTTC. Its protein product is CASSQVGASYGYTF.

The sample holds one count of this clone. The chain links TRBV28 to TRBJ1-5; a possible D gene is TRBD1 (6 bases). The CDR3 is 13 amino acids. Trimming removed 6 bases at V and 5 bases at J, with 11 bases between. The V gene's germline CDR1 is MDHEN and CDR2 SYDVKM. The CDR3 region has the DNA TGTGCCAGCAGGCGGACAGACGATCAGCCCCAGCATTTT. It encodes CASRRTDDQPQHF. Based on the CDR3 plus reference TRBV28 and TRBJ1-5, the full variable domain is DVKVTQSSRYLVKRTGEKVFLECVQDMDHENMFWYRQDPGLGLRLIYFSYDVKMKEKGDIPEGYSVSREKKERFSLILESASTNQTSMYLCASRRTDDQPQHFGDGTRLSIL.

The rearrangement links TRBV5-1 to TRBJ2-7; a weak D match, TRBD1 (5 bases). The CDR3 runs 13 residues. The V gene lost 0 bases and the J gene lost 5 bases, with 9 bases spanning the gap. Germline lookup yields CDR1 SGHRS and CDR2 YFSETQ. CDR3 region: CASSLEPRDEQYF. The DNA for the CDR3 is TGCGCCAGCAGCTTGGAACCCAGGGACGAGCAGTACTTC.

This chain joins TRBV28 and TRBJ1-1; the D gene is possibly TRBD1 (5 bases). The germline CDR1 and CDR2 sequences are MDHEN and SYDVKM. CDR3 length: 15 amino acids. Trimming pared 5 bases from V and 0 bases from J, leaving 13 bases between. CDR3 coding DNA: TGTGCCAGCAGTACCTGGAGGGGCATGAACACTGAAGCTTTCTTT. It encodes CASSTWRGMNTEAFF.

In its sample, this clone was seen a few times. This chain uses TRBV9 with TRBJ2-7, with D uncertain. Between the trimmed V and J ends, which lost 0 bases and 4 bases, there was a span of 11 bases. The germline V gene has CDR1 SGDLS and CDR2 YYNGEE. This CDR3 is 14 amino acids long. The CDR3 loop reads CASSVGSRSYEQYF. The CDR3 coding sequence is TGTGCCAGCAGCGTAGGTTCACGGTCGTACGAGCAGTACTTC.

J is TRBJ1-5 and V is TRBV2, with 10 bases aligning to TRBD1. Germline-derived CDR1 and CDR2 are SNHLY and FYNNEI. CDR3 size: 15 residues. After removal of 6 bases from V and 6 bases from J, the junction contained 8 bases not matched to a gene. The CDR3 protein is CASSPGTGDGQPQHF. In DNA, the CDR3 is TGTGCCAGCAGCCCTGGGACAGGGGACGGTCAGCCCCAGCATTTT.

The V and J genes are TRBV6-5 and TRBJ1-5; D might be TRBD1 (6 bases). Germline V gives CDR1 MNHEY, CDR2 SVGAGI. V gave up 6 bases and J gave up 2 bases, with 14 bases separating them. The CDR3 has 15 amino acids. The CDR3 bases are TGTGCCAGCAGCCGGACACAGGGCGGCAATCAGCCCCAGCATTTT. The encoded protein is CASSRTQGGNQPQHF.

In its sample, this clone was seen many times. The chain carries TRBV7-8 and TRBJ1-5, with 9 nucleotides matching TRBD1. CDR1 SGHVS and CDR2 FQNEAQ come from the germline V gene. Trimming at V came to 4 bases and at J to 6 bases, leaving 4 bases not matched to a gene. The CDR3 covers 14 residues. DNA of the CDR3: TGTGCCAGCAGCTCCGGGACAGGGACTCAGCCCCAGCATTTT. This translates into CASSSGTGTQPQHF.

The CDR3, as DNA: TGTGCCAGTATTGGGCCGCAGCGGGAGAGAGTCACCGGGGAGCTGTTTTTT. Translated, it gives CASIGPQRERVTGELFF. V usage is TRBV19 and J usage is TRBJ2-2; TRBD2 agrees at 8 bases. Germline values: CDR1 LNHDA, CDR2 SQIVND (reference sequence). The CDR3 spans 17 residues. V dropped 7 bases and J dropped 4; count of bases not matched to a gene: 14. Full variable domain (outside the CDR3, taken from reference TRBV19 and TRBJ2-2): DGGITQSPKYLFRKEGQNVTLSCEQNLNHDAMYWYRQDPGQGLRLIYYSQIVNDFQKGDIAEGYSVSREKKESFPLTVTSAQKNPTAFYLCASIGPQRERVTGELFFGEGSRLTVL.

The J gene is TRBJ2-1, the V gene TRBV9; the match to TRBD1 covers 9 bases. Trimming cost V 4 bases and J 9 bases; bases outside gene matches: 5. Germline CDR1 SGDLS, CDR2 YYNGEE. The CDR3 loop spans 13 amino acids. This CDR3 is CASSSQGAGEQFF. CDR3 coding DNA: TGTGCCAGCAGCTCACAGGGGGCGGGTGAGCAGTTCTTC. The full variable domain, completed using reference TRBV9 and TRBJ2-1, is DSGVTQTPKHLITATGQRVTLRCSPRSGDLSVYWYQQSLDQGLQFLIQYYNGEERAKGNILERFSAQQFPDLHSELNLSSLELGDSALYFCASSSQGAGEQFFGPGTRLTVL.

The CDR3 nucleotides read TGCAGCGTTAAACTAGCCACCGGGGAGCTGTTTTTT. It translates to CSVKLATGELFF. The rearrangement uses TRBV29-1 and TRBJ2-2; a weak D match, TRBD2 (6 bases). Germline V gene data show CDR1 as SQVTM and CDR2 as ANQGSEA. CDR3 size: 12 residues. Between the trimmed V and J ends, which lost 5 bases and 4 bases, there was a span of 8 bases.

V gene TRBV3-1 (or the pseudogene TRBV3-2) combines with J gene TRBJ1-4, with TRBD1 matching 9 bases. The germline gives CDR1 LGHDT, CDR2 YNNKEL (reference sequence). The CDR3 covers 17 residues. With V trimmed by 2 bases and J by 8 bases, 12 bases remained unmatched. The CDR3 here is CASSQRGPGTGNEKLFF. Here the CDR3 DNA reads TGTGCCAGCAGCCAAAGGGGCCCCGGGACAGGGAACGAAAAACTGTTTTTT.

CDR3: CATSRDLASGSKETQYF. CDR3 DNA: TGTGCCACCAGCAGAGATCTAGCTAGCGGATCTAAAGAGACCCAGTACTTC. J is TRBJ2-5 and V is TRBV15; 7 nucleotides agree with TRBD2. CDR3 length: 17 residues. Looked up from germline, CDR1 is LNHNV and CDR2 is YYDKDF (reference sequence). J gave up 3 bases and V 0 bases, and 10 bases lay outside the gene matches.

The rearrangement uses TRBV15 and TRBJ2-7; 10 positions agree with TRBD1. CDR3 size: 16 residues. V gave up 1 base and J gave up 3 bases; unmatched junction bases: 6. The germline V gene encodes CDR1 LNHNV and CDR2 YYDKDF (reference sequence). The CDR3 nucleotides read TGTGCCACCAGCAGAGGGGGGGGGACAGGGGACTACGAGCAGTACTTC. This encodes CATSRGGGTGDYEQYF.

This clone was picked up a small number of times. V gene TRBV11-2 combines with J gene TRBJ2-5; TRBD1 aligns across 9 bases. The V segment lost 4 bases and the J segment 5 bases; nucleotides outside the gene matches: 11. Per the germline V gene, CDR1 is SGHAT and CDR2 is FQNNGV. CDR3 length: 16 residues. The CDR3 is CASSSGTDRGRETQYF. Written as DNA, the CDR3 is TGTGCCAGCAGCTCCGGAACTGACAGGGGGAGGGAGACCCAGTACTTC.

This chain joins TRBV30 and TRBJ2-1; D not certain. The ends were cut back, 4 bases at V and 4 bases at J, with 20 bases in the middle. From germline, CDR1 is GTSNPN and CDR2 SVGIG (reference sequence). CDR3 length: 16 amino acids. In nucleotides, the CDR3 is TGTGCCTGGACTCCCTGTTGGCCCTCCTTTTACAATGAGCAGTTCTTC. It is translated as CAWTPCWPSFYNEQFF.

The CDR3 loop reads CASSQVFSGAKNIQYF. The CDR3 nucleotides are TGCGCCAGCAGCCAAGTTTTTAGCGGGGCCAAAAACATTCAGTACTTC. This rearrangement joins TRBV4-1 to TRBJ2-4, with 7 positions matching TRBD2. There are 16 residues in the CDR3. The trim removed 1 base at V and 1 base at J, leaving 4 bases unmatched. Germline CDR1 MGHRA, CDR2 YSYEKL.

The DNA of the CDR3 is TGTGCCAGCAGCGAAGGGGACAGGGGGCGCCGGACTGAAGCTTTCTTT. This gives the protein CASSEGDRGRRTEAFF. The chain combines TRBV9 with TRBJ1-1; TRBD1 agrees at 12 bases. The CDR3 covers 16 residues. Germline loops: CDR1 SGDLS, CDR2 YYNGEE. J gave up 5 bases and V 3 bases, and 8 bases lay outside the gene matches.

The chain links TRBV27 to TRBJ2-3, with 8 bases fitting TRBD2. The CDR3 is made up of 15 amino acids. V dropped 3 bases and J dropped 5; count of bases not matched to a gene: 7. CDR1 MNHEY and CDR2 SMNVEV come from the germline V gene (reference sequence). As DNA, the CDR3 is TGTGCCAGCAGTTTTGCCGGAGCGGGAGTAGATACGCAGTATTTT. This gives the protein CASSFAGAGVDTQYF.

The V call is TRBV6-5, the J call TRBJ2-5, with 8 positions matching TRBD2. Trimming at V came to 2 bases and at J to 4 bases, leaving 9 bases not matched to a gene. Germline V CDR1 and CDR2: MNHEY, SVGAGI. CDR3 size: 16 residues. The CDR3 DNA reads as TGTGCCAGCAGTTACGTTCCGGGGACTAGAGGAGAGACCCAGTACTTC. Translating gives CASSYVPGTRGETQYF.

The chain uses TRBV6-5 and TRBJ2-1; D possibly corresponds to TRBD1 (6 bases). The germline V and J ends were trimmed by 5 bases and 3 bases, with 14 bases remaining between them. The CDR3 spans 15 residues. CDR1 is MNHEY and CDR2 is SVGAGI in the germline V gene. This chain's CDR3 is CASSPTTGYYNEQFF. The CDR3 nucleotides are TGTGCCAGCAGTCCCACGACAGGCTACTACAATGAGCAGTTCTTC.

The chain recombines TRBV11-2 with TRBJ2-2; D unresolved. The V end lost 4 bases, the J end lost 2 bases, and 8 bases lay between the germline ends. The CDR3 extends over 14 amino acids. CDR1 is SGHAT and CDR2 is FQNNGV in the germline V gene. In DNA form, the CDR3 reads TGTGCCAGCAGCTCCCCTATAAACACCGGGGAGCTGTTTTTT. It specifies CASSSPINTGELFF. The entire variable domain, with the rest obtained from reference TRBV11-2 and TRBJ2-2, is as follows: EAGVAQSPRYKIIEKRQSVAFWCNPISGHATLYWYQQILGQGPKLLIQFQNNGVVDDSQLPKDRFSAERLKGVDSTLKIQPAKLEDSAVYLCASSSPINTGELFFGEGSRLTVL.

The rearrangement links TRBV5-4 to TRBJ2-2, with 10 bases aligning to TRBD2. The CDR3 is made up of 17 amino acids. V lost 4 bases and J lost 1; bases outside the gene matches: 7. Germline values: CDR1 SGHNT, CDR2 YYREEE (reference sequence). The CDR3 DNA is TGTGCCAGCAGCCCCGGACTAGCGGAAAAGAACACCGGGGAGCTGTTTTTT. Translated: CASSPGLAEKNTGELFF.

This CDR3 is CASIREGTEAFF. The DNA for the CDR3 is TGTGCCAGCATCAGGGAGGGCACTGAAGCTTTCTTT. V and J are TRBV6-5 and TRBJ1-1, with a possible D match to TRBD1 (5 bases). Trimming took off 7 bases at V and 4 bases at J, with 10 bases between the two ends. The germline V gene has CDR1 MNHEY and CDR2 SVGAGI. This CDR3 has 12 amino acids.

The V gene is TRBV9, the J gene TRBJ1-2, with D unclear. Per germline, CDR1 SGDLS and CDR2 YYNGEE. V lost 4 bases and J 6 bases, leaving 22 bases between the germline ends. CDR3 length: 16 amino acids. CDR3 DNA sequence: TGTGCCAGCAGCACGGGGTACCTAGCCCAATTTGATGGCTACACCTTC. Its translation: CASSTGYLAQFDGYTF.

This clone was seen a single time. CDR3 sequence reads: CAWSGGDGWPQHF. CDR3 bases: TGTGCCTGGAGTGGCGGGGATGGATGGCCCCAGCATTTT. The rearrangement uses TRBV30 and TRBJ1-5; no definite D call. Germline V gives CDR1 GTSNPN, CDR2 SVGIG (reference sequence). The CDR3 length is 13 residues. Trimming stripped 1 base from V and 9 bases from J, with 13 bases between.